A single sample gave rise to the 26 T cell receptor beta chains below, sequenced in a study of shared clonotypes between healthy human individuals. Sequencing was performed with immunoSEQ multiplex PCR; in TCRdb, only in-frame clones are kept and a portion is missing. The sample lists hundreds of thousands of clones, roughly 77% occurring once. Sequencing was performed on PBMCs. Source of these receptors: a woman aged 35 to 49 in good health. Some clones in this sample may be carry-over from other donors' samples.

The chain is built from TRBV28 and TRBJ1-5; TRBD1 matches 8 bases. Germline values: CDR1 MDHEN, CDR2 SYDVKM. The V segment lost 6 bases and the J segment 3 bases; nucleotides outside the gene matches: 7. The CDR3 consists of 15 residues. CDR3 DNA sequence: TGTGCCAGCAGACCCACGGACAGGGTCAATCAGCCCCAGCATTTT. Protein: CASRPTDRVNQPQHF.

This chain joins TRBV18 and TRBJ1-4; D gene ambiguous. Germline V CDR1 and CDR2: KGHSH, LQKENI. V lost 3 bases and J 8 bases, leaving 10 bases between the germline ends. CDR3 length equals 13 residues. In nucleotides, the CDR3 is TGTGCCAGCTCACCGGAACGAGGCGAAAAACTGTTTTTT. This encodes CASSPERGEKLFF. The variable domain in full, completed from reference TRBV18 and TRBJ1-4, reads NAGVMQNPRHLVRRRGQEARLRCSPMKGHSHVYWYRQLPEEGLKFMVYLQKENIIDESGMPKERFSAEFPKEGPSILRIQQVVRGDSAAYFCASSPERGEKLFFGSGTQLSVL.

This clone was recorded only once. Written as DNA, the CDR3 is TGTGCCAGCACCTCGAGCTCCTACAATGAGCAGTTCTTC. It specifies CASTSSSYNEQFF. The chain couples TRBV9 to TRBJ2-1, with D unclear. CDR1 and CDR2 (germline): SGDLS, YYNGEE. The CDR3 contains 13 residues. Trimming took off 6 bases at V and 0 bases at J, with 7 bases between the two ends.

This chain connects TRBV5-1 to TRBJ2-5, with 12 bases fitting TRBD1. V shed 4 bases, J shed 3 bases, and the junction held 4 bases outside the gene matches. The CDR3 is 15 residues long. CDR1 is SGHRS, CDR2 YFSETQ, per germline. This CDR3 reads CASSGGTGGEETQYF. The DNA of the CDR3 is TGCGCCAGCAGCGGGGGGACAGGGGGCGAAGAGACCCAGTACTTC.

In DNA, the CDR3 is TGTGCCAGCAGCTTAAGGGGCAGGGGTACTGAAGCTTTCTTT. Translation gives CASSLRGRGTEAFF. The genes are TRBV7-2 and TRBJ1-1; possibly TRBD1 for D (6 bases). CDR1 is SGHTA and CDR2 is FQGNSA in the germline V gene. The CDR3 totals 14 residues. The V and J ends lost 2 bases and 5 bases respectively, with 12 bases between them. The variable domain in full, with the rest retrieved from reference TRBV7-2 and TRBJ1-1, is GAGVSQSPSNKVTEKGKDVELRCDPISGHTALYWYRQSLGQGLEFLIYFQGNSAPDKSGLPSDRFSAERTGGSVSTLTIQRTQQEDSAVYLCASSLRGRGTEAFFGQGTRLTVV.

CDR3 protein: CASSVQGPYEQYF. DNA for the CDR3: TGTGCCAGTAGTGTGCAGGGACCATACGAGCAGTACTTC. The rearrangement links TRBV19 to TRBJ2-7; possibly TRBD1 or TRBD2 for D (5 bases each). CDR1 and CDR2 from the germline V gene are LNHDA and SQIVND (reference sequence). CDR3 size: 13 residues. With 5 bases removed from V and 4 bases from J, the gap between germline ends came to 12 bases.

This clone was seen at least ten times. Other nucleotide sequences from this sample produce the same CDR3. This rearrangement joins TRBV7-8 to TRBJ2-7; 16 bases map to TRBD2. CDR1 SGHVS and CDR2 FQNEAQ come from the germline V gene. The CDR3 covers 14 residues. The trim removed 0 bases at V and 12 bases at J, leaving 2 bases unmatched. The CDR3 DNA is TGTGCCAGCAGCTTAGCGGGACTAGCGGGAGGGTGGTACTTC. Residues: CASSLAGLAGGWYF.

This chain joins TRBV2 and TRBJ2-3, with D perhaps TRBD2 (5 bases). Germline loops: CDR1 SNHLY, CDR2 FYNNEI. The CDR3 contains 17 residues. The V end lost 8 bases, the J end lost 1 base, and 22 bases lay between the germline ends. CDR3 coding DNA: TGTGCCAGCGGACGTCGGGTCGGAGGCGTTCGCACAGATACGCAGTATTTT. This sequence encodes CASGRRVGGVRTDTQYF.

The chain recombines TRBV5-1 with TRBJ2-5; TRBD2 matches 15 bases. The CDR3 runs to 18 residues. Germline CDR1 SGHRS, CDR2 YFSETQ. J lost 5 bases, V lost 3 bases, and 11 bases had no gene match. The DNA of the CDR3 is TGCGCCAGCAGCTCTGGGACTAGCGGGGGGTTCGGCTGGGAGACCCAGTACTTC. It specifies CASSSGTSGGFGWETQYF.

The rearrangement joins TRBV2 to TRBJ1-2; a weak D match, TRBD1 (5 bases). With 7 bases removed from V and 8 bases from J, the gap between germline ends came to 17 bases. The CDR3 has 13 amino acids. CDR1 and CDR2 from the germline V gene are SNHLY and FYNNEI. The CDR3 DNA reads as TGTGCCAGCACCGAGGGGCCAAAACGGGGCTACACCTTC. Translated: CASTEGPKRGYTF.

CDR3 residues: CAISDRSGTYNEQFF. CDR3 DNA: TGTGCCATCAGCGATCGAAGCGGGACCTACAATGAGCAGTTCTTC. V gene TRBV10-3 combines with J gene TRBJ2-1; TRBD2 aligns across 7 bases. This CDR3 contains 15 residues. The V gene end was trimmed by 6 bases and the J gene end by 2 bases; junction bases not matched to a gene: 7. Looked up from germline, CDR1 is ENHRY and CDR2 is SYGVKD.

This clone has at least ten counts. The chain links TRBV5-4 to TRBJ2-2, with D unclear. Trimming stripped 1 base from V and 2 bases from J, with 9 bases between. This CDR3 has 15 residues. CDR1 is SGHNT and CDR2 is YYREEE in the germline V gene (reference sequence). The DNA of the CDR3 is TGTGCCAGCAGCTTGAAACTCGGAAACACCGGGGAGCTGTTTTTT. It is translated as CASSLKLGNTGELFF.

The CDR3, as DNA: TGTGCCAGCAGCTTAGTAGGGGGGCGGGACTATTTCAATGAGCAGTTCTTC. As protein: CASSLVGGRDYFNEQFF. The rearrangement joins TRBV11-2 to TRBJ2-1; maybe TRBD2 (7 bases). Germline V lookup: CDR1 SGHAT, CDR2 FQNNGV. CDR3 length: 17 residues. Between the trimmed V and J ends, which lost 1 base and 6 bases, there was a span of 19 bases. Full variable domain (rest looked up from reference TRBV11-2 and TRBJ2-1): EAGVAQSPRYKIIEKRQSVAFWCNPISGHATLYWYQQILGQGPKLLIQFQNNGVVDDSQLPKDRFSAERLKGVDSTLKIQPAKLEDSAVYLCASSLVGGRDYFNEQFFGPGTRLTVL.

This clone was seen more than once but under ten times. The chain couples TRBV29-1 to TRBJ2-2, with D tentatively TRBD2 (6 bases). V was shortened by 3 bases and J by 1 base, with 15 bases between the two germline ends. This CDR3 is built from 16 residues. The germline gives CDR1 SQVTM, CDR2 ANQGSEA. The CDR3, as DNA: TGCAGCGTTGAGGGTCTTGGCGGGGTGAACACCGGGGAGCTGTTTTTT. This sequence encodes CSVEGLGGVNTGELFF.

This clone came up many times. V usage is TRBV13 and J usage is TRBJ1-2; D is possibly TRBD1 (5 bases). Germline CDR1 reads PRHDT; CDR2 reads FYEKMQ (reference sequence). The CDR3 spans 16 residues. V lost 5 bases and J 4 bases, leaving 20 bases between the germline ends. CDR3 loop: CASSPYGQGEIYGYTF. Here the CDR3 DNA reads TGTGCCAGCAGCCCTTATGGGCAGGGAGAAATCTATGGCTACACCTTC. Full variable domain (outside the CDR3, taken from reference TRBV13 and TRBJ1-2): AAGVIQSPRHLIKEKRETATLKCYPIPRHDTVYWYQQGPGQDPQFLISFYEKMQSDKGSIPDRFSAQQFSDYHSELNMSSLELGDSALYFCASSPYGQGEIYGYTFGSGTRLTVV.

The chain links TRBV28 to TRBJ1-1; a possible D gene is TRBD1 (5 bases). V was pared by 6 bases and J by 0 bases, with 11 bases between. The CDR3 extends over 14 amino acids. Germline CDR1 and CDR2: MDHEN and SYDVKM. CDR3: CASRGGVVNTEAFF. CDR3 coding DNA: TGTGCCAGCAGGGGGGGGGTTGTGAACACTGAAGCTTTCTTT.

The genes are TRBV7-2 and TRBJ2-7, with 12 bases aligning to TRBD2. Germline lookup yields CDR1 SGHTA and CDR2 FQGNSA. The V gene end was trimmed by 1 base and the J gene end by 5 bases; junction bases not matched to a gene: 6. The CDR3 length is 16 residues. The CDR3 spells CASSLGLAGGLDEQYF. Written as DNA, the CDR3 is TGTGCCAGCAGCTTAGGTCTAGCGGGAGGGCTCGACGAGCAGTACTTC.

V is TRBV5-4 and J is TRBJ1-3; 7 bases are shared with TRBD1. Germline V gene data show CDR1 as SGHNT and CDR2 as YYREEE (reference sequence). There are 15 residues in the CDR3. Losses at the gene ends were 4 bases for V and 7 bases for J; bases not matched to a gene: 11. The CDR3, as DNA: TGTGCCAGCAGCGCGCGACAGGGAGGCTGGAACACCATATATTTT. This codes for CASSARQGGWNTIYF.

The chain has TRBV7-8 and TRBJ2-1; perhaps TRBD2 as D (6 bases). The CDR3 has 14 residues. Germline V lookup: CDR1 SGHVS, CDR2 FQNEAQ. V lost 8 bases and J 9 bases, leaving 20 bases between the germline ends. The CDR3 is CASRMRFQGGEQFF. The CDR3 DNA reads TGTGCCAGCCGAATGCGGTTTCAGGGAGGTGAGCAGTTCTTC.

The chain's CDR3 is CASSPSGQGVRGTEAFF. CDR3 nucleotide sequence: TGTGCCAGCTCACCATCTGGACAGGGGGTAAGGGGCACTGAAGCTTTCTTT. This chain connects TRBV18 to TRBJ1-1; 10 nucleotides align to TRBD1. The CDR3 is 17 residues long. J gave up 4 bases and V 2 bases, and 10 bases lay outside the gene matches. CDR1 is KGHSH, CDR2 LQKENI, per germline.

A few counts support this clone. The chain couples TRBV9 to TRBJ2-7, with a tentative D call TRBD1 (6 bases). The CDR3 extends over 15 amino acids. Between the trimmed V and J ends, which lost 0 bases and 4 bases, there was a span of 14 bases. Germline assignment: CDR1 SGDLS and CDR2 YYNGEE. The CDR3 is CASSVGPMDSYEQYF. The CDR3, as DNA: TGTGCCAGCAGCGTAGGCCCCATGGACAGTTACGAGCAGTACTTC. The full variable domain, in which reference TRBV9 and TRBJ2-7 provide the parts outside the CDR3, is DSGVTQTPKHLITATGQRVTLRCSPRSGDLSVYWYQQSLDQGLQFLIQYYNGEERAKGNILERFSAQQFPDLHSELNLSSLELGDSALYFCASSVGPMDSYEQYFGPGTRLTVT.

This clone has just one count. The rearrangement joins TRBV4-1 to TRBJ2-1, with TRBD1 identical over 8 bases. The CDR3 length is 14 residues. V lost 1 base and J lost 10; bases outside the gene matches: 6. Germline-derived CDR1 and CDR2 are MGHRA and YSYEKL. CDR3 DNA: TGCGCCAGCAGCCAAGGGACAGGGATGTACGAGCAGTTCTTC. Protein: CASSQGTGMYEQFF.

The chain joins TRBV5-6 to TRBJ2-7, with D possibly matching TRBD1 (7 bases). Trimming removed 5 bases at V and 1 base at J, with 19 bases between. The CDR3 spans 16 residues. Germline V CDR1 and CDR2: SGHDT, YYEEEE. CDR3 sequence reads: CASRQTGGTDSYEQYF. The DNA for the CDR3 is TGTGCCAGCAGACAGACCGGAGGGACAGATTCCTACGAGCAGTACTTC.

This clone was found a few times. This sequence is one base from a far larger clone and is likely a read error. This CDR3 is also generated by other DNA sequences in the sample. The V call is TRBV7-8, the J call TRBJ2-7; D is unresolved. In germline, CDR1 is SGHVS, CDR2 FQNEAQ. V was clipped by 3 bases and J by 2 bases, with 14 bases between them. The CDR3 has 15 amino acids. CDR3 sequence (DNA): TGTGCCAGCAGCTTCCTCCGCTACTCACCCTACGAGCAGTACTTC. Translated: CASSFLRYSPYEQYF.

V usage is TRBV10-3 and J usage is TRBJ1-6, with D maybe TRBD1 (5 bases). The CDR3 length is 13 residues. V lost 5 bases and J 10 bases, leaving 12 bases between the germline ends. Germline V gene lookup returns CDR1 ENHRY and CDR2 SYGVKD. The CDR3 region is CAISLGDLSPLHF. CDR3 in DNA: TGTGCCATCAGTTTGGGGGATTTATCACCCCTCCACTTT.

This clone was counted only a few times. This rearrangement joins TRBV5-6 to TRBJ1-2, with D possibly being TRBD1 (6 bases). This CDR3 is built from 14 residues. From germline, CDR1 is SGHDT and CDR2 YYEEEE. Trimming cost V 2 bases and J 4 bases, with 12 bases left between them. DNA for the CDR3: TGTGCCAGCAGCTTTATGGGGACAACCTATGGCTACACCTTC. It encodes CASSFMGTTYGYTF.